This T cell receptor (beta chain) is drawn from a study of blood T cell repertoires in COVID-19. The CDR3 covers 14 residues. V shed 7 bases, J shed 3 bases, and the junction held 9 bases outside the gene matches. The V gene's germline CDR1 is SGHRS and CDR2 YFSETQ. Here immunoSEQ multiplex PCR was the method, and the copy in TCRdb shows in-frame clones only, minus some. Of under 200,000 clones in the sample, around 81% were seen once. Sequencing was carried out using peripheral blood. The genes are TRBV5-1 and TRBJ2-5; TRBD1 aligns across 7 bases. The receptor comes from a woman older than 75 with COVID-19, enrolled during active disease. The DNA of the CDR3 is TGCGCCAGCTATACCGACAGGGCTGAAGAGACCCAGTACTTC. Translating gives CASYTDRAEETQYF.